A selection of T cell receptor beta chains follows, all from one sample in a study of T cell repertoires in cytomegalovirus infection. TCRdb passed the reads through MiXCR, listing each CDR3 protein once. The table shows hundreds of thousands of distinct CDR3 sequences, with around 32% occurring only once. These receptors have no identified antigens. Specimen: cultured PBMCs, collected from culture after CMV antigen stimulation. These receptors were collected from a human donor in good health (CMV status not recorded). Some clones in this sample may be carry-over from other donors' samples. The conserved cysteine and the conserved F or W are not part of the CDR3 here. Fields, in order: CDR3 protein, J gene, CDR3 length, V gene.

ASSSLGVLQRSYNEQF TRBJ2-1 16 TRBV11-2
ASSIFLAVRTEAF TRBJ1-1 13 TRBV19
ASSQDPGSDEQY TRBJ2-7 12 TRBV4-1
ASSYGQGGYGYT TRBJ1-2 12 TRBV12-3/TRBV12-4
ASSTKRGATGELF TRBJ2-2 13 TRBV6-1
ASSYRASTYEQF TRBJ2-1 12 TRBV5-5
ASSPPDADTQY TRBJ2-3 11 TRBV18
ASSSFSGRARYNEQF TRBJ2-1 15 TRBV4-1
ASTQWDRRETQY TRBJ2-5 12 TRBV12-3/TRBV12-4
AIRGLGIDTQY TRBJ2-3 11 TRBV10-3
ASSAPRAARYYSNQPQH TRBJ1-5 17 TRBV2
ASSPPPGSAERSSGNTIY TRBJ1-3 18 TRBV18
ASSSGQKSNQPQH TRBJ1-5 13 TRBV7-9
ASSQFSYGYT TRBJ1-2 10 TRBV12-3/TRBV12-4
ASSLVGLVTDTQY TRBJ2-3 13 TRBV7-2
AISALLGRGNIQY TRBJ2-4 13 TRBV10-3
ASSLGGDTGANVLT TRBJ2-6 14 TRBV7-6
ASRLTAGAGLDTQY TRBJ2-3 14 TRBV6-1
ASSLLGVYTTGELF TRBJ2-2 14 TRBV27
SVLRLAGESYNEQF TRBJ2-1 14 TRBV29-1
ASSGRRLTDEKLF TRBJ1-4 13 TRBV19
ASSFTSGKLNEQF TRBJ2-1 13 TRBV7-9
ASSLFGSFNEQF TRBJ2-1 12 TRBV11-2
SARDILAVYNEQF TRBJ2-1 13 TRBV20-1
ASSSGTGVPGELF TRBJ2-2 13 TRBV7-4
ASSPGQRFSTDTQY TRBJ2-3 14 TRBV11-2
ASLPTILSGRASYNEQF TRBJ2-1 17 TRBV4-1
ASSYSPKNSPLH TRBJ1-6 12 TRBV6-6
ASSLARVRGTSYEQY TRBJ2-7 15 TRBV7-2
ASSLESRVYEQF TRBJ2-1 12 TRBV7-2
SAASGRTNEQF TRBJ2-1 11 TRBV20-1
ASSLLSGYGGGSYEQY TRBJ2-7 16 TRBV7-2
GSRTGARSGNTIY TRBJ1-3 13 TRBV12-3/TRBV12-4
ASTQPGRGHEKLF TRBJ1-4 13 TRBV6-1
ASSLTGPAYGYT TRBJ1-2 12 TRBV5-6
ASIRGYGYT TRBJ1-2 9 TRBV2
ASSQGGIAKNIQY TRBJ2-4 13 TRBV7-2